This T cell receptor (beta chain) stems from a study of shared clonotypes between healthy human individuals. Study-wide points: The study found about 5% of naive CD4 clonotypes shared across a few donors.

Roughly 200 ng DNA, about 30,000 T cell genomes, went into each sorted-subset replicate PCR. Under the authors' procedure: Junction-only immunoSEQ data arrived without quality scores, meaning filtering differed. The table came from immunoSEQ multiplex PCR; TCRdb's copy has only in-frame clones and leaves some out. Clone size and the V and J calls come from that table; the DNA yielded D and trimming. The data show around 2.1 million clones, 90% to 96% seen once. CDR3 length equals 17 residues. The V gene's germline CDR1 is SNHLY and CDR2 FYNNEI. V dropped 8 bases and J dropped 1; count of bases not matched to a gene: 10. Concerning this clone itself: The antigen is not known.

The chain has TRBV2 and TRBJ2-2, with 10 bases identical to TRBD2. Specimen: naive CD4+ T cells sorted from blood. Indicated subset: CD45RA+ positively selected. This receptor was taken from a man younger than 35 in good health. CDR3 nucleotides: TGTGCCAGCGTAAAGGGAGGGACTAGCGAGAACACCGGGGAGCTGTTTTTT. Encoded protein: CASVKGGTSENTGELFF. The variable domain in full, completed from reference TRBV2 and TRBJ2-2, reads EPEVTQTPSHQVTQMGQEVILRCVPISNHLYFYWYRQILGQKVEFLVSFYNNEISEKSEIFDDQFSVERPDGSNFTLKIRSTKLEDSAMYFCASVKGGTSENTGELFFGEGSRLTVL.